This TCR beta chain was observed in a study of post-analysis software for immune sequencing data. Study-level information: Recorded subtypes: relapsing-remitting, secondary progressive, progressive-relapsing; some patients unannotated. Whole-study findings and limits: F-measure co-clustering was strong for batch-matched samples. Controls significantly exceeded multiple sclerosis patients in normalized Chao1 diversity. The study found TRBV5-6, TRBV5-1 and TRBV20-1 among about five TRBV segments more frequent in patients than controls.

Trimming removed 6 bases from V and 15 bases from J, with 21 bases in between. CDR3 length: 14 amino acids. This clonotype was counted a single time. Its specificity is not known. Incorporated into the TCR beta cDNA libraries were unique molecular identifiers, which served to reduce PCR and sequencing biases. There were about 0.85 to 11 million T cells, and some 500,000 cDNA molecules came from them. TCRdb ran MiXCR on the PCR reads and lists one entry per CDR3 protein. Of 500,000 to 600,000 distinct CDR3 sequences in the sample, roughly 46% were seen once. The specimen sequenced was blood. This TCR derives from a girl aged 5-17 years with multiple sclerosis. V is TRBV12-3 or TRBV12-4 and J is TRBJ1-6; TRBD1 is a possible D gene (5 bases). The CDR3 DNA is TGTGCCAGCAGCTTTACCGGGGCCGATAGGCTCCTCCACTTT. It translates to CASSFTGADRLLHF.